This T cell receptor (beta chain) appears in the sequencing data of a study of shared clonotypes between healthy human individuals. In the study overall: Donor composition was a couple of women and three men, aged 18 to 49. Overall study results and limits: Estimated richness was generally greater in naive than memory subsets.

As for this clone: Its target is unknown.

Per the germline V gene, CDR1 is LNHNV and CDR2 is YYDKDF (reference sequence). This CDR3 comprises 15 residues. V was clipped by 8 bases and J by 0 bases, with 13 bases between them. As processed by the authors: Filtering differed for immunoSEQ, which gave only junction sequences without quality scores. This table comes from immunoSEQ multiplex PCR, and its TCRdb copy is limited to in-frame clones, with some not included. The V and J calls and clone size were taken over from that table, and D and trimming were inferred from the DNA. The sample yields millions of clones, approximately 95% seen once. CD4+ cells yielded CD45RA+ naive and CD45RA-negative memory subsets.

This clonotype originated in a man younger than 35 in good health. The V call is TRBV15, the J call TRBJ1-4, with D unresolved. The sample consisted of naive CD4+ T cells sorted from blood. Described subset: CD45RA+ positively selected. DNA for the CDR3: TGTGCCACCTGTTGGACCCTTGCAACTAATGAAAAACTGTTTTTT. Translation: CATCWTLATNEKLFF.